Listed below are T cell receptor beta chains from one sample, sequenced in a study of monozygotic twins with inflammatory bowel disease. Each CDR3 protein gets one entry in TCRdb, which reprocessed the 5' RACE reads and gives no DNA. Its table lists about 450,000 distinct CDR3 sequences. Source material: blood. These receptors all stem from a human donor with ulcerative colitis or Crohn's disease, or a healthy co-twin of an affected twin (not recorded which). CDR3s include the opening cysteine and the closing phenylalanine or tryptophan.

J | V | CDR3
TRBJ1-4 | TRBV7-2 | CASSFDSGEKLFF
TRBJ2-7 | TRBV7-2 | CASSRTSGNYEQYF
TRBJ2-3 | TRBV28 | CASSLLVDRPTQYF
TRBJ1-1 | TRBV6-6 | CAGTRDPNLKAFF
TRBJ2-1 | TRBV14 | CASSPDPGREQFF
TRBJ2-5 | TRBV7-9 | CASSLLGETQYF
TRBJ1-3 | TRBV20-1 | CSASDEPGNTIYF
TRBJ2-5 | TRBV2 | CASSEEGVKTQYF
TRBJ2-7 | TRBV4-2 | CASSQGTGFEQYF
TRBJ2-7 | TRBV7-2 | CASSLGLAGSYNEQYF
TRBJ2-7 | TRBV5-6 | CASSPRSTSYEQYF
TRBJ2-1 | TRBV5-1 | CASTAMGLRRDNEQFF
TRBJ2-1 | TRBV10-3 | CAISPGVGDHNEQFF